Sequencing of this TCR beta chain was carried out in a study of T cells in Graves' hyperthyroidism and ophthalmopathy. The CDR3 spans 18 residues. CDR1 and CDR2 (germline): DFQATT, SNEGSKA (reference sequence). V lost 2 bases and J lost 0; bases outside the gene matches: 12. Enrolled ophthalmopathy patients presented with a Clinical Activity Score of at least 3, a NOSPECS grade of at least 4, and disease duration under 3 months. Criteria for exclusion of patients were uncontrolled infection, other autoimmune disease, pregnancy or lactation. Remarks on this clonotype: Given a much more abundant clone one base away, this may be a read error.

Amplification of TCR beta CDR3 regions was performed using RNA transcripts as template. The study used the HTBI primer set for a first-round RT-PCR of the TCR CDR3. TCRdb ran MiXCR on the multiplex PCR reads and lists one entry per CDR3 protein. This sample carries 500,000 to 600,000 distinct CDR3 sequences, 15% to 20% of them seen once, and the ten largest clones take 47%. The sequenced sample consisted of blood. This chain uses TRBV20-1 with TRBJ1-5; 8 bases are a match to TRBD1. This clonotype originated in a man aged 35-49 years with Graves' ophthalmopathy. CDR3 loop: CSARPWGTGSNSNQPQHF. The CDR3 DNA sequence: TGCAGTGCTAGACCTTGGGGGACAGGTTCTAATAGCAATCAGCCCCAGCATTTT.